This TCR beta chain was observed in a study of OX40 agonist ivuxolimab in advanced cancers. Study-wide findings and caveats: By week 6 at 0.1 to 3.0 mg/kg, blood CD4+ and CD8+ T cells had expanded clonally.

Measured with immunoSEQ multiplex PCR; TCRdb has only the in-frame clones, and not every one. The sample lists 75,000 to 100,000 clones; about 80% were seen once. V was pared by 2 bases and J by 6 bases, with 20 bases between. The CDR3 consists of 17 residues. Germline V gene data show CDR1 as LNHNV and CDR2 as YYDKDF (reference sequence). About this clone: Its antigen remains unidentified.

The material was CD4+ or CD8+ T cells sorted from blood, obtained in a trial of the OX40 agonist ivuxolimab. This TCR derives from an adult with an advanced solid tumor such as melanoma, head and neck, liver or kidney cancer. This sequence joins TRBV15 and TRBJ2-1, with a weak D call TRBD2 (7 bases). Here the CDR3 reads CATSRPSVLAGANEQFF. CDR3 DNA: TGTGCCACCAGCAGACCCTCCGTCCTTGCGGGGGCCAATGAGCAGTTCTTC. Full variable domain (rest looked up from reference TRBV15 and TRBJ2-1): DAMVIQNPRYQVTQFGKPVTLSCSQTLNHNVMYWYQQKSSQAPKLLFHYYDKDFNNEADTPDNFQSRRPNTSFCFLDIRSPGLGDTAMYLCATSRPSVLAGANEQFFGPGTRLTVL.